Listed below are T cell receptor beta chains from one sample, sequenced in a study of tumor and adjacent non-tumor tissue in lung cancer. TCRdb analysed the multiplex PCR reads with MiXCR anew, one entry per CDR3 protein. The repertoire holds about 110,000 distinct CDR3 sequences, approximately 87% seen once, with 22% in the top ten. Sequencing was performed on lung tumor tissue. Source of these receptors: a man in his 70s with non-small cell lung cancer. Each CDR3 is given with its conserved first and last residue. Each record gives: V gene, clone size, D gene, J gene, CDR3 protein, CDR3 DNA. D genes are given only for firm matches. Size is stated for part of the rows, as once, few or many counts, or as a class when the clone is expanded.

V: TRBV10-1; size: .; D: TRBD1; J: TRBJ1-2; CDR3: CASNPRAGGEGYTF; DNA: TGCGCCAGCAATCCCAGGGCAGGGGGCGAAGGCTACACCTTC
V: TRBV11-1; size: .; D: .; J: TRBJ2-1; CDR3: CASSQQPAGSAQFF; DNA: TGTGCCAGCAGCCAACAACCTGCGGGAAGTGCGCAGTTCTTC
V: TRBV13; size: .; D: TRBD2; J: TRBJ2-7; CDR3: CASSPPKLAKQYF; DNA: TGTGCCAGCAGCCCACCAAAACTAGCGAAGCAGTACTTC
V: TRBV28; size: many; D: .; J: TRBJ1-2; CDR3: CASSSSGATYGYTF; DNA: TGTGCCAGCAGTTCATCAGGGGCAACCTATGGCTACACCTTC
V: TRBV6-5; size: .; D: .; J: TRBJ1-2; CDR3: CASWGGGYGYNF; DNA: TGTGCCAGCTGGGGGGGTGGTTATGGCTACAACTTC
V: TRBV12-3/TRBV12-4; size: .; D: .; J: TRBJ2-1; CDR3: CASSGADPHLTSSYIEQFF; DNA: TGTGCCAGCAGTGGAGCGGACCCTCACCTCACCAGCTCCTATATTGAGCAGTTCTTC
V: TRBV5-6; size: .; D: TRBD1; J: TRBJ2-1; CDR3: CASSLDRGETYDEQFF; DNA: TGTGCCAGCAGTTTGGACAGGGGGGAAACCTACGATGAGCAGTTCTTC
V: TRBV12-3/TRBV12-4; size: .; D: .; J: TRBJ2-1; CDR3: CATRALGNNEQFF; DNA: TGTGCCACCAGAGCCCTAGGGAACAATGAGCAGTTCTTC
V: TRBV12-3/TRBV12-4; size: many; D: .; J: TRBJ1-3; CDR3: CASRSDSAGNTIYF; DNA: TGTGCCAGCAGGTCTGACTCCGCTGGAAACACCATATATTTT
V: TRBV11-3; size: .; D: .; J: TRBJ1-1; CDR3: CVSSLKAGWMNTEAFF; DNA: TGTGTGAGCAGCTTAAAGGCAGGCTGGATGAACACTGAAGCTTTCTTT
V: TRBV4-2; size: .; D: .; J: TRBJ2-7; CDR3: CDSSQGRGLYDQYF; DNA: TGTGACAGCAGCCAAGGACGGGGTCTCTACGATCAGTACTTC
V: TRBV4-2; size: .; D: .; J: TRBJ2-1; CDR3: CASSQDPGLEVGEQFF; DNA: TGTGCCAGCAGCCAAGATCCCGGGCTAGAGGTTGGAGAGCAGTTCTTT
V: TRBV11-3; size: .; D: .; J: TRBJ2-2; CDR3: CGSSLVPPGELSF; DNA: TGTGGCAGCAGCTTAGTTCCCCCCGGGGAGCTGTCTTTT
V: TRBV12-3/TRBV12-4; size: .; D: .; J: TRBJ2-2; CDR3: CACTAYNGELFF; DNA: TGTGCCTGCACCGCTTATAACGGGGAGTTGTTTTTT
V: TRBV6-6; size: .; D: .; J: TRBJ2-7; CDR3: CASNNSQGGEQYF; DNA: TGTGCCAGCAACAACAGCCAGGGGGGCGAGCAGTACTTC
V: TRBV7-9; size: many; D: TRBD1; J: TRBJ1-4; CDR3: CASSPTGGGEKLFF; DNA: TGTGCCAGCAGCCCAACAGGGGGCGGTGAAAAACTGTTTTTT
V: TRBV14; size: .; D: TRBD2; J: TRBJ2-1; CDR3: CARYVSGSYNEQFF; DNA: TGTGCCAGATATGTTAGCGGGTCCTACAATGAGCAGTTCTTC
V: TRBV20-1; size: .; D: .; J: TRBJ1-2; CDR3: CSTKGGGYTF; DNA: TGTAGTACTAAAGGAGGTGGCTACACCTTT
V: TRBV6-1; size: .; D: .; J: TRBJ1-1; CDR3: CVSSLGGINTEAFF; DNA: TGTGTCAGCAGTCTCGGGGGTATAAACACTGAAGCGTTCTTT
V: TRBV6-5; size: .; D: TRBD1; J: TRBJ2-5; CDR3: CAGSSARTGFPQETHYF; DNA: TGTGCCGGCAGTTCCGCCAGGACAGGGTTCCCACAAGAGACCCACTACTTC
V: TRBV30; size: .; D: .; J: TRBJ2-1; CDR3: CAWIQGRSYNEQFF; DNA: TGTGCCTGGATTCAGGGGCGATCCTACAATGAGCAGTTCTTC
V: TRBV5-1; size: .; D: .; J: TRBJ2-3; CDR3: CASNPRTYTQYF; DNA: TGTGCCAGCAACCCCCGCACATATACGCAGTATTTT
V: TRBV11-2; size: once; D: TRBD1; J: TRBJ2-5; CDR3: CASSLQGAQRKTQYF; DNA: TGTGCCAGCAGCTTACAGGGGGCGCAGCGAAAGACCCAGTACTTT
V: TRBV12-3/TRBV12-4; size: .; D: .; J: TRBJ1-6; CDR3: CASSLGGGGGLPLHF; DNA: TGTGCCAGCAGTTTAGGAGGGGGTGGCGGTTTACCACTCCACTTT
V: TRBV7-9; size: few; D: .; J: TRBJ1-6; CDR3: CASSPDKGHNSPLHF; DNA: TGTGCCAGCAGCCCGGACAAAGGCCATAATTCACCCCTCCACTTT
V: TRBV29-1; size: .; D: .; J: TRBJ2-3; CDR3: CSAFLTSTDTQYF; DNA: TGCAGCGCGTTTCTGACTAGTACAGATACGCAGTATTTT
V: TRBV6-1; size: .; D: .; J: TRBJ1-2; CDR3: CASREPPTAEGYTF; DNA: TGTGCCAGCAGAGAACCCCCGACAGCTGAGGGTTACACCTTC
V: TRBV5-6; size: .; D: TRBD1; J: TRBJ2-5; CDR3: CASSLNRGGGETQYF; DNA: TGTGCCAGCAGCCTTAACAGGGGTGGCGGAGAGACCCAGTACTTT
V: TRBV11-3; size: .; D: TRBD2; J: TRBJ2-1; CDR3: CDSSLLGTSGGCNEQFF; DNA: TGTGACAGCAGCCTCCTAGGGACTAGCGGGGGCTGCAATGAGCAGTTTTTC
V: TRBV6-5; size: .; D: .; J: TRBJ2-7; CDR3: CASSYSGPDIYEQNF; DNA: TGTGCCAGCAGCTACTCCGGGCCAGACATCTACGAGCAGAACTTC
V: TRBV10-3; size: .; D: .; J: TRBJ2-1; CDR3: CVTSQKGSSYNEQFF; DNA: TGTGTCACCAGCCAAAAGGGGAGCTCCTACAATGAGCAGTTCTTC
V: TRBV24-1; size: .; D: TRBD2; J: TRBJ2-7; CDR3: CATSGWTSGTYEQYF; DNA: TGTGCCACCAGTGGTTGGACTAGCGGAACTTACGAACAGTACTTC
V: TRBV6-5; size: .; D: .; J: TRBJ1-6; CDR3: CANRKLNSSLHF; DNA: TGTGCCAACAGAAAACTTAATTCATCCCTCCACTTT
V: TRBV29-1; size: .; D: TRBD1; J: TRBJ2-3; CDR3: CILLPYVTGGDTDMQYF; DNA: TGTATCTTACTCCCATATGTGACAGGGGGGGACACAGATATGCAGTATTTT
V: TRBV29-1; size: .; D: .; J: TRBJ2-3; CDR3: CSAEGIGSIDTQYF; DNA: TGCAGCGCTGAGGGTATAGGGAGCATAGATACGCAGTATTTT
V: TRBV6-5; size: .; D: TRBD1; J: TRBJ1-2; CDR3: CASSYSDQGVYGDTF; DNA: TGTGCCAGCAGCTACTCGGACCAGGGGGTCTATGGTGACACCTTC
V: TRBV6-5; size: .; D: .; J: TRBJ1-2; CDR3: CVSSYSGQGHGYTF; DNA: TGTGTCAGCAGTTACTCGGGACAAGGGCATGGCTACACCTTC
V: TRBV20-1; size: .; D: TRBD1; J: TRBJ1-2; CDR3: CSARKTGLRFGYTF; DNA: TGCAGTGCTAGAAAGACAGGGCTACGGTTTGGCTACACCTTC
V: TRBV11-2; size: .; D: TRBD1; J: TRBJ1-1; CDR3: CATSLPVTGNTEVFF; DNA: TGTGCCACCAGCTTACCCGTGACAGGGAACACTGAAGTTTTCTTT
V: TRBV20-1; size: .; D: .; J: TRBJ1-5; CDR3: CSARGPIRGDQSQHF; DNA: TGCAGTGCTAGAGGACCGATCCGGGGCGATCAGTCCCAGCATTTT